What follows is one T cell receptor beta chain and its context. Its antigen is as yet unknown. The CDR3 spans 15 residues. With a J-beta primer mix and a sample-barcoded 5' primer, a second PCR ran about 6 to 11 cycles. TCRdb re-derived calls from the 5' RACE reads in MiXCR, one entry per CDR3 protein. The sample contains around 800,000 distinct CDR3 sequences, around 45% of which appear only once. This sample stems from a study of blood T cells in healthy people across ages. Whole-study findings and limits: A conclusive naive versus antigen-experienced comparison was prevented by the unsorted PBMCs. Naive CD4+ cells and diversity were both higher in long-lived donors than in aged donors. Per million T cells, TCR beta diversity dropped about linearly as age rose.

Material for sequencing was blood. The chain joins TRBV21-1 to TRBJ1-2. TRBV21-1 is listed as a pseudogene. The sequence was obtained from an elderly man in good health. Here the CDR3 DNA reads TGTGCCAGCAGCAAAGTCGGAGGCGGACCCTATGGCTACACCTTC. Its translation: CASSKVGGGPYGYTF.